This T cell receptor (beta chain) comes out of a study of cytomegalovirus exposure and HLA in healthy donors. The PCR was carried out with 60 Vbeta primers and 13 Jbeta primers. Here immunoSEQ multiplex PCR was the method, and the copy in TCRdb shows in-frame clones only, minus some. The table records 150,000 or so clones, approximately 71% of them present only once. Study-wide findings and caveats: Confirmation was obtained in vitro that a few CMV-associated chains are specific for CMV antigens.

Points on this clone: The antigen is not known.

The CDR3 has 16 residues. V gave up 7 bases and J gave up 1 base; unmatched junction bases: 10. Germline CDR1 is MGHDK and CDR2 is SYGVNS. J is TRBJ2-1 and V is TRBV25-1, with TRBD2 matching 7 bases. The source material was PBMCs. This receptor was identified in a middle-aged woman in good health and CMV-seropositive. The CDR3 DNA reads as TGTGCCAGCAAGTCCGATGTCGGGGGGTCCTACAATGAGCAGTTCTTC. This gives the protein CASKSDVGGSYNEQFF.